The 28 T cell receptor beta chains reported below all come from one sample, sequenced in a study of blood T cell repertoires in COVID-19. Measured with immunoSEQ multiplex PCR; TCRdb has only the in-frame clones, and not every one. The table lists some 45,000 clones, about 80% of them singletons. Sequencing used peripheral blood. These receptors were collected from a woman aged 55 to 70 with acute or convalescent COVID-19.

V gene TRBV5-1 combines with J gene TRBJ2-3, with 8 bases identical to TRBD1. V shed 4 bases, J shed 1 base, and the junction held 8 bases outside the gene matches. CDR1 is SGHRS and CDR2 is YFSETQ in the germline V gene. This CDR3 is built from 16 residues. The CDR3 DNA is TGCGCCAGCAGCAGGACAGGGAGCGTGGGCACAGATACGCAGTATTTT. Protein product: CASSRTGSVGTDTQYF.

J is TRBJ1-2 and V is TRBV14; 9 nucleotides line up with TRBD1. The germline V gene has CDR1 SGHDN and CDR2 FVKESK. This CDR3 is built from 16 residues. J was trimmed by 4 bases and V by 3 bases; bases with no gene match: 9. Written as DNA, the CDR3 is TGTGCCAGCAGCCAGGAATACAGGGGGCAAGGCTATGGCTACACCTTC. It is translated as CASSQEYRGQGYGYTF.

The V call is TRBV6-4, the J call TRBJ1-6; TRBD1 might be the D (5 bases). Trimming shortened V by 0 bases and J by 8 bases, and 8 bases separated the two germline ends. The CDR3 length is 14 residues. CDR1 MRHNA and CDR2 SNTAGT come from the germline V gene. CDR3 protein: CASSDSWGDSPLHF. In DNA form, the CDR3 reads TGTGCCAGCAGTGACTCATGGGGCGATTCACCCCTCCACTTT.

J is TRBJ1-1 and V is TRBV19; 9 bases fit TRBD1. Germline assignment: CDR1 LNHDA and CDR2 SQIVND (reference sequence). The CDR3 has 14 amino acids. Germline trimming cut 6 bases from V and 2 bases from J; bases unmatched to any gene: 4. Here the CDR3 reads CASRPDRGNTEAFF. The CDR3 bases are TGTGCCAGTAGACCGGACAGGGGTAACACTGAAGCTTTCTTT. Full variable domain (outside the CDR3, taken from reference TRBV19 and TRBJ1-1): DGGITQSPKYLFRKEGQNVTLSCEQNLNHDAMYWYRQDPGQGLRLIYYSQIVNDFQKGDIAEGYSVSREKKESFPLTVTSAQKNPTAFYLCASRPDRGNTEAFFGQGTRLTVV.

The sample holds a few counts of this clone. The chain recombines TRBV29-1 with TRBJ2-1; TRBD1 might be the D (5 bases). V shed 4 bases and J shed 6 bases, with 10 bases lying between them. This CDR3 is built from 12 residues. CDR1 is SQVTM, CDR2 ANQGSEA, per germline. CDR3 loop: CSVVAGPNEQFF. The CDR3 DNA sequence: TGCAGCGTTGTGGCAGGGCCCAATGAGCAGTTCTTC.

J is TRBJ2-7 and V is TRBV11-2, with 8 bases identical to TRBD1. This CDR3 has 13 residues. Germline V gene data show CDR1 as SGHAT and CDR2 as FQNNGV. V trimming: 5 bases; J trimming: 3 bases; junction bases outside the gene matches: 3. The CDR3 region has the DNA TGTGCCAGCAGCCCGGGACAGGTCTACGAGCAGTACTTC. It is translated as CASSPGQVYEQYF.

The CDR3 nucleotides read TGTGCCAGCAGCTTAGCCCAGGGTCGGAGCAATGAGCAGTTCTTC. Amino acid sequence: CASSLAQGRSNEQFF. The chain combines TRBV7-9 with TRBJ2-1; TRBD1 might be the D (5 bases). The CDR3 has 15 amino acids. The germline V gene has CDR1 SEHNR and CDR2 FQNEAQ (reference sequence). V was cut by 0 bases and J by 6 bases, with 12 bases left in between.

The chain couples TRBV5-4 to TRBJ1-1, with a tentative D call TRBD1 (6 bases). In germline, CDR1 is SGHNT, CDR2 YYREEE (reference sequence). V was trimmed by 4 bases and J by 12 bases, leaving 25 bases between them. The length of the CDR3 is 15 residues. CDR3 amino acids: CASSAAFTRVTGPFF. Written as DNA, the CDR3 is TGTGCCAGCAGCGCAGCGTTCACTCGGGTAACAGGGCCTTTCTTT.

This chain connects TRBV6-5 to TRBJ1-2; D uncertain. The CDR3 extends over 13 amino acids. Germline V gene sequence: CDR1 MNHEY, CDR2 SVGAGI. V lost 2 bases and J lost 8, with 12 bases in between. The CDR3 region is CASSYDGVQGYTF. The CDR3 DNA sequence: TGTGCCAGCAGTTACGACGGGGTTCAGGGCTACACCTTC.

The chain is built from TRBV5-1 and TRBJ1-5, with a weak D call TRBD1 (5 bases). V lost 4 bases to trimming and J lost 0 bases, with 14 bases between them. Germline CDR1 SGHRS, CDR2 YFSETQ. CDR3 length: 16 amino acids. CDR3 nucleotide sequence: TGCGCCAGCAGCCATTCAGGGCCCTATAGCAATCAGCCCCAGCATTTT. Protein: CASSHSGPYSNQPQHF.

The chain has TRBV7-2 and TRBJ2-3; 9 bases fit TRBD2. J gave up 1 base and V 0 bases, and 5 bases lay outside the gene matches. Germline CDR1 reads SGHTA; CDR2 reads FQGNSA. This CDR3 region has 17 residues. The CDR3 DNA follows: TGTGCCAGCAGCTTAGCAGCGGAGCGGGGGGGCACAGATACGCAGTATTTT. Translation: CASSLAAERGGTDTQYF.

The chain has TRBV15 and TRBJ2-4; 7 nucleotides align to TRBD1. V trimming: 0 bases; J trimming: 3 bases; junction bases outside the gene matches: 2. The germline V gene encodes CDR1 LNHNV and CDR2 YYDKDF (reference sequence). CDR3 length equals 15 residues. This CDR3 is CATSREGTVKNIQYF. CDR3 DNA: TGTGCCACCAGCAGAGAGGGGACAGTCAAAAACATTCAGTACTTC. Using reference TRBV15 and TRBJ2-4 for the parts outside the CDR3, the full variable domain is DAMVIQNPRYQVTQFGKPVTLSCSQTLNHNVMYWYQQKSSQAPKLLFHYYDKDFNNEADTPDNFQSRRPNTSFCFLDIRSPGLGDTAMYLCATSREGTVKNIQYFGAGTRLSVL.

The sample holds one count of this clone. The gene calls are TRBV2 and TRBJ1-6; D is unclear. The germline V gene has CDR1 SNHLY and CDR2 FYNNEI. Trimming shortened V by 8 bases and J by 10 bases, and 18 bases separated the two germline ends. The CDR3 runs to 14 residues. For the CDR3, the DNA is TGTGCCAGCGTAATCACAGCAATGAGATCACCCCTCCACTTT. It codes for CASVITAMRSPLHF.

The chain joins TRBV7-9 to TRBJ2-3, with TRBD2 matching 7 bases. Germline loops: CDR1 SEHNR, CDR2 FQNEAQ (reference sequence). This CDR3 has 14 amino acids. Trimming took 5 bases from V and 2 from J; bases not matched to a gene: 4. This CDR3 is CASSPRDYTDTQYF. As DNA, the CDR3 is TGTGCCAGCAGCCCACGGGACTACACAGATACGCAGTATTTT.

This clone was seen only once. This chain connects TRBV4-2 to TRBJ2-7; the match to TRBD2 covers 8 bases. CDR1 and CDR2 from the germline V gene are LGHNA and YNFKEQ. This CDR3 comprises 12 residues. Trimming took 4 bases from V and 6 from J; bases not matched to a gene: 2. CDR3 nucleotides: TGTGCCAGCAGCCTCGGGGGGGGCGAGCAGTACTTC. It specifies CASSLGGGEQYF.

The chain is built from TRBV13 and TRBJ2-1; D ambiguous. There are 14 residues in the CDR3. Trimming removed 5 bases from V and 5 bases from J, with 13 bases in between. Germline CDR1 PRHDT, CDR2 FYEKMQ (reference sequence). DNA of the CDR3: TGTGCCAGCAGCCCCCGGTTGTTGGACAATGAGCAGTTCTTC. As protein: CASSPRLLDNEQFF.

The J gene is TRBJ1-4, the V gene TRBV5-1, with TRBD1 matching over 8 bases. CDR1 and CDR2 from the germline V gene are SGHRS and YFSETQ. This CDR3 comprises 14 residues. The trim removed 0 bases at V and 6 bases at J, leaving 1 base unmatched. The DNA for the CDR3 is TGCGCCAGCAGCTTGGGGGGACAGGATGAAAAACTGTTTTTT. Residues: CASSLGGQDEKLFF.

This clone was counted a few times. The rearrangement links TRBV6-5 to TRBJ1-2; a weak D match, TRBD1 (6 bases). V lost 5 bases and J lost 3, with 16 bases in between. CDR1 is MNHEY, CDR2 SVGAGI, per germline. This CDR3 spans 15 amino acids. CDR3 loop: CASSIHRDQDYGYTF. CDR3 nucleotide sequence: TGTGCCAGCAGTATTCACAGGGATCAGGACTATGGCTACACCTTC.

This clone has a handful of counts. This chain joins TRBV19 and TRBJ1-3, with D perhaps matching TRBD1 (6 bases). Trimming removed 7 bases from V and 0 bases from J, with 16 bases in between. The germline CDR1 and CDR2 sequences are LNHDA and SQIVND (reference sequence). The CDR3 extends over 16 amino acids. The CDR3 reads CASNHLDRSSGNTIYF. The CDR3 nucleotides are TGTGCCAGTAATCACCTTGACAGGAGCTCTGGAAACACCATATATTTT.

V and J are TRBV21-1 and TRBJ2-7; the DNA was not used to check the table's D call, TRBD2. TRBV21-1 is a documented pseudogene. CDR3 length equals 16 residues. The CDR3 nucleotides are TGTGCCAGCAGCAAAGCGCTTTCGGAGGGTCCCGACGAGCAGTACTTC. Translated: CASSKALSEGPDEQYF.

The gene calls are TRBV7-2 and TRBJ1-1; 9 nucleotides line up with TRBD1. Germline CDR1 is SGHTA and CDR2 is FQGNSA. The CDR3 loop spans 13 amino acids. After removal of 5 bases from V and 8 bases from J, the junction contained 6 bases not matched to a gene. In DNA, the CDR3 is TGTGCCAGCAGCCGTGAACAGGGGGCAGAAGCTTTCTTT. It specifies CASSREQGAEAFF. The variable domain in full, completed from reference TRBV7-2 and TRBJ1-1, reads GAGVSQSPSNKVTEKGKDVELRCDPISGHTALYWYRQSLGQGLEFLIYFQGNSAPDKSGLPSDRFSAERTGGSVSTLTIQRTQQEDSAVYLCASSREQGAEAFFGQGTRLTVV.

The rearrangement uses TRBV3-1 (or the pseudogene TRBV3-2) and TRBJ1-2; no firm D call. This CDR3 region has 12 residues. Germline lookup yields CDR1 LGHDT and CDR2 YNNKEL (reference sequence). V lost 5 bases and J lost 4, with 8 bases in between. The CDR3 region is CASSGEVYGYTF. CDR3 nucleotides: TGTGCCAGCAGCGGGGAGGTCTATGGCTACACCTTC.

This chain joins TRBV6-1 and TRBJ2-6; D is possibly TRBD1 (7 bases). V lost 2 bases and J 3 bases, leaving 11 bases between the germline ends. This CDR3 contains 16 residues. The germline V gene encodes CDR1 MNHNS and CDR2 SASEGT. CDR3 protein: CASSEPGGYGANVLTF. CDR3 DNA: TGTGCCAGCAGTGAACCAGGGGGGTATGGGGCCAACGTCCTGACTTTC.

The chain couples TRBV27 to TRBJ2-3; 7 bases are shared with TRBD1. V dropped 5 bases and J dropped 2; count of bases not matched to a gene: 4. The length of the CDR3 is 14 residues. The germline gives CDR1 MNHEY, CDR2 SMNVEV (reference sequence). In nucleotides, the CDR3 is TGTGCCAGCAGTGACAGGGAGTACACAGATACGCAGTATTTT. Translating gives CASSDREYTDTQYF.

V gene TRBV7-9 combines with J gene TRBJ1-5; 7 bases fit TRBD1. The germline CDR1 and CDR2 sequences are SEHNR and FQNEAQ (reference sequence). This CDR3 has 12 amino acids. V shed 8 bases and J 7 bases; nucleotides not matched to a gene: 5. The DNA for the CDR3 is TGTGCCAGCGGAGGGACAGCCCAGCCCCAGCATTTT. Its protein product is CASGGTAQPQHF.

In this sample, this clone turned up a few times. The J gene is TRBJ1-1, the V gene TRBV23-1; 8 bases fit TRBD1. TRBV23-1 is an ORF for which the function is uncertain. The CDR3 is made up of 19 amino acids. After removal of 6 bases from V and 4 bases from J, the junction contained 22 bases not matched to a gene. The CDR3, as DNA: TGCGCCAGCAGCCGAACCCGTGGACAGGGAGACGGTAGGTTCACTGAAGCTTTCTTT. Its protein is CASSRTRGQGDGRFTEAFF.

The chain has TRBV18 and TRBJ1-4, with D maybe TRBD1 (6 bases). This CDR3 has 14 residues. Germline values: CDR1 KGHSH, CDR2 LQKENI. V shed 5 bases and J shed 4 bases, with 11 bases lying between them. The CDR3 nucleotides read TGTGCCAGCTCAGCCACAGGGTTTAATGAAAAACTGTTTTTT. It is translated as CASSATGFNEKLFF.

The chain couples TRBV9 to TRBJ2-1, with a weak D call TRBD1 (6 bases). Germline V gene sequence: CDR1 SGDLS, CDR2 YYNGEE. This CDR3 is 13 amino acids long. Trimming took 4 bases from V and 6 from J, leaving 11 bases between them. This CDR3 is CASSTQGRNEQFF. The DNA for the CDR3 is TGTGCCAGCAGCACACAGGGCCGCAATGAGCAGTTCTTC.